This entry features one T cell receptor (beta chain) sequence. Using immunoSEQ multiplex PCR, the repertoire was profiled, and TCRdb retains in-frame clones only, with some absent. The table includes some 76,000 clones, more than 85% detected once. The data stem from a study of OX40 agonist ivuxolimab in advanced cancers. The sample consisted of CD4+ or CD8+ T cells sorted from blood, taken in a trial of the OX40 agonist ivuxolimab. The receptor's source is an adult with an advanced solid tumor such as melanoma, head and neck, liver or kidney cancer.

The CDR3 here is CASSLILGLSYNEQFF. The CDR3 DNA reads as TGTGCCAGCAGCTTAATCCTGGGACTTTCTTACAATGAGCAGTTCTTC. This chain connects TRBV11-2 to TRBJ2-1; TRBD2 might be the D (6 bases). V lost 2 bases and J lost 4, with 15 bases in between. The CDR3 loop spans 16 amino acids. Germline CDR1 reads SGHAT; CDR2 reads FQNNGV.